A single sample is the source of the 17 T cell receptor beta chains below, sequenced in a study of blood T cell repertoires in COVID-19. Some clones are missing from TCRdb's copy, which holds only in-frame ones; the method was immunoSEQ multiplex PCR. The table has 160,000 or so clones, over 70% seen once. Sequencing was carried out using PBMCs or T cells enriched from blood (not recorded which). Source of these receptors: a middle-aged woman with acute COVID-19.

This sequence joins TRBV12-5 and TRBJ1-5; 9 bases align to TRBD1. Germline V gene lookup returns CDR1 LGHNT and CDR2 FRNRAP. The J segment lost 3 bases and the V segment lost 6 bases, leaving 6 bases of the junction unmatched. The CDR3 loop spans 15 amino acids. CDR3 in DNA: TGTGCTAGTGGAGCGGGACAGGGCTTCAATCAGCCCCAGCATTTT. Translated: CASGAGQGFNQPQHF.

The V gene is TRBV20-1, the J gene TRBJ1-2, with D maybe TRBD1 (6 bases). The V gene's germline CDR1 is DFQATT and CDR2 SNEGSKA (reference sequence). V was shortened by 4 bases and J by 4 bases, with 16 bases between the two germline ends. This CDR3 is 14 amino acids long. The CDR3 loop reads CSANEFGTPYGYTF. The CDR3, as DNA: TGCAGTGCTAATGAATTCGGGACACCCTATGGCTACACCTTC.

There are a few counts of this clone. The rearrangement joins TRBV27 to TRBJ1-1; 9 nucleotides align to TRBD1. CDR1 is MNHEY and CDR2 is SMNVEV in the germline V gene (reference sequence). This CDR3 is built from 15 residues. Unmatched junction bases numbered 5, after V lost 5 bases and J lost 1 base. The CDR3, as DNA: TGTGCCAGCAGTCACCGGGACAGGGCGAACACTGAAGCTTTCTTT. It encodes CASSHRDRANTEAFF.

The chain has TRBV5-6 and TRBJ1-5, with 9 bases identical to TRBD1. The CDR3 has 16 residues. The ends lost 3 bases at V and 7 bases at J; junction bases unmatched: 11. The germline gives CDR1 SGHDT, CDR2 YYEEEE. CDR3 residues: CASSSSTGGAGQPQHF. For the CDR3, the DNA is TGTGCCAGCAGCTCCTCAACAGGGGGCGCGGGACAGCCCCAGCATTTT.

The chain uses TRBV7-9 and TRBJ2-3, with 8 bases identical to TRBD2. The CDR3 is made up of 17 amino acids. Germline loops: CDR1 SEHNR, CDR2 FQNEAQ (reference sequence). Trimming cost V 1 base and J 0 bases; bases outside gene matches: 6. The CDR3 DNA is TGTGCCAGCAGCTTAGAAGGGACTAGGTCTAGCACAGATACGCAGTATTTT. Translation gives CASSLEGTRSSTDTQYF.

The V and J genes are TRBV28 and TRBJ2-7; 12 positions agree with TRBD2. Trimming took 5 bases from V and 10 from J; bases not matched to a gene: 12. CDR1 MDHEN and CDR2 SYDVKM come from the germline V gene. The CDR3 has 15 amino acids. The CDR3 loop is CASSLATSGRQGQYF. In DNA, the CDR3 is TGTGCCAGCAGTCTAGCGACTAGCGGGAGACAGGGACAGTACTTC.

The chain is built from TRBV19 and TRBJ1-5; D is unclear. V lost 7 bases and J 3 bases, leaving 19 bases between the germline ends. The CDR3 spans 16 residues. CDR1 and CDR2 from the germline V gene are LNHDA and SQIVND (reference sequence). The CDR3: CASTPTLRNPNQPQHF. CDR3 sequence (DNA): TGTGCCAGTACCCCGACCCTGAGGAACCCCAATCAGCCCCAGCATTTT.

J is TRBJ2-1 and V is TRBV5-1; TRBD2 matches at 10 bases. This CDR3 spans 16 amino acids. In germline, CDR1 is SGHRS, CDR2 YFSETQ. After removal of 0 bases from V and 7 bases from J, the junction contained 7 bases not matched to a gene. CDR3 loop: CASSLGLAGVRNEQFF. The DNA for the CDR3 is TGCGCCAGCAGCTTGGGTCTAGCGGGAGTTAGGAATGAGCAGTTCTTC.

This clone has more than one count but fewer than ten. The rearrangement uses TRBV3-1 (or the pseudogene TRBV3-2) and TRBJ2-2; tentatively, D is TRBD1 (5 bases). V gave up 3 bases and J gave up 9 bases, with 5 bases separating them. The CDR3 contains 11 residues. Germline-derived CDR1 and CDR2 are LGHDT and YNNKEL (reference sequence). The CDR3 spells CASSQGRELFF. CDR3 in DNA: TGTGCCAGCAGCCAGGGGCGGGAGCTGTTTTTT.

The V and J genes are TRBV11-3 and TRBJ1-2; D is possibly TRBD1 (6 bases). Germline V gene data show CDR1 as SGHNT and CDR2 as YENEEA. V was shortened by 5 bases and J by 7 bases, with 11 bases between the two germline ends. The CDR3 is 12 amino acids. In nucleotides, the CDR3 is TGTGCCAGCAGCGGCCTACAGGGTGGCTACACCTTC. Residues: CASSGLQGGYTF.

In nucleotides, the CDR3 is TGTGCCAGCAGCTTAATGACAGGGGCCACCGGGGAGCTGTTTTTT. Its translation is CASSLMTGATGELFF. The V gene is TRBV7-3, the J gene TRBJ2-2, with TRBD1 matching 8 bases. The V segment lost 1 base and the J segment 4 bases; nucleotides outside the gene matches: 2. The germline CDR1 and CDR2 sequences are SGHTA and FQGTGA. This CDR3 has 15 amino acids.

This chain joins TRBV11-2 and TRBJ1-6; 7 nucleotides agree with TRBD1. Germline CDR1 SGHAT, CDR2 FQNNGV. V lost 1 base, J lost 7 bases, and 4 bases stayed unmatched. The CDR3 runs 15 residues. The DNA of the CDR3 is TGTGCCAGCAGCTTAGGATCAGGGGGGAATTCACCCCTCCACTTT. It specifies CASSLGSGGNSPLHF. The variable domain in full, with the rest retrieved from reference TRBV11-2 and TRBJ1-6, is EAGVAQSPRYKIIEKRQSVAFWCNPISGHATLYWYQQILGQGPKLLIQFQNNGVVDDSQLPKDRFSAERLKGVDSTLKIQPAKLEDSAVYLCASSLGSGGNSPLHFGNGTRLTVT.

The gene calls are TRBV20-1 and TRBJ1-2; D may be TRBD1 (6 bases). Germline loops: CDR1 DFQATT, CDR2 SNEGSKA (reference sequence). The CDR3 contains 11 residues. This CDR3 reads CSLAGDYGYTF. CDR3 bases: TGCAGCCTGGCAGGGGACTATGGCTACACCTTC.

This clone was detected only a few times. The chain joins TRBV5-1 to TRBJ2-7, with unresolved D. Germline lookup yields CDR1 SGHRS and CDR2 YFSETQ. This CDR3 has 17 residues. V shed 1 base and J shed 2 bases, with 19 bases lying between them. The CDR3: CASSLPSSSPIAYEQYF. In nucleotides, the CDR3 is TGCGCCAGCAGCTTGCCTTCGAGTAGCCCCATTGCCTACGAGCAGTACTTC. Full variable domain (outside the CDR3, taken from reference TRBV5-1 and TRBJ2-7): KAGVTQTPRYLIKTRGQQVTLSCSPISGHRSVSWYQQTPGQGLQFLFEYFSETQRNKGNFPGRFSGRQFSNSRSEMNVSTLELGDSALYLCASSLPSSSPIAYEQYFGPGTRLTVT.

CDR3 sequence (DNA): TGTGCTAGTGGTTTGGGCCCGTTCGGCAATGAGCAGTTCTTC. Translating it yields CASGLGPFGNEQFF. This rearrangement joins TRBV12-5 to TRBJ2-1; D unresolved. Trimming pared 1 base from V and 6 bases from J, leaving 10 bases between. In germline, CDR1 is LGHNT, CDR2 FRNRAP. This CDR3 has 14 residues.

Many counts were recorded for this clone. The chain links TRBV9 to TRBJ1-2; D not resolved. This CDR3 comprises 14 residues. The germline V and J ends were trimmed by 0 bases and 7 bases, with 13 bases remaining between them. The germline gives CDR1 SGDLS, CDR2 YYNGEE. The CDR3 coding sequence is TGTGCCAGCAGCGTAGGAGAGGGTCGTGGTGGCTACACCTTC. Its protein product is CASSVGEGRGGYTF. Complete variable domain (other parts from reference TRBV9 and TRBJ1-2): DSGVTQTPKHLITATGQRVTLRCSPRSGDLSVYWYQQSLDQGLQFLIQYYNGEERAKGNILERFSAQQFPDLHSELNLSSLELGDSALYFCASSVGEGRGGYTFGSGTRLTVV.

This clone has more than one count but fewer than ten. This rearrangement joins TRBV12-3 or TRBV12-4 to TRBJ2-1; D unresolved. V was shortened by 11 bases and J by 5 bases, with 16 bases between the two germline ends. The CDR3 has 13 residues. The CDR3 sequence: CALITTENNEQFF. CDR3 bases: TGTGCCCTAATTACCACCGAGAACAATGAGCAGTTCTTC.